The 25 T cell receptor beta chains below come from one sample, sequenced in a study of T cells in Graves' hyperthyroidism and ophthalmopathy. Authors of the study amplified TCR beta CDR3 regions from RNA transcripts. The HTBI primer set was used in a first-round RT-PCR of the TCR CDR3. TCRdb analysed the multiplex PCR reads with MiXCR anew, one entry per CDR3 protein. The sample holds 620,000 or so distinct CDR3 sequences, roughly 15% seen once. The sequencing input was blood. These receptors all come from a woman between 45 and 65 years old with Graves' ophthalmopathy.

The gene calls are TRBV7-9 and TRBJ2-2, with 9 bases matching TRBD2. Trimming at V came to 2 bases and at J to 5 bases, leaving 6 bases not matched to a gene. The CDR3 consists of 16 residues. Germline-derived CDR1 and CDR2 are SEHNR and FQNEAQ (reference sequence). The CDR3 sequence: CASSLLAGRGTGELFF. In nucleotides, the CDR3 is TGTGCCAGCAGCTTACTAGCGGGAAGGGGAACCGGGGAGCTGTTTTTT.

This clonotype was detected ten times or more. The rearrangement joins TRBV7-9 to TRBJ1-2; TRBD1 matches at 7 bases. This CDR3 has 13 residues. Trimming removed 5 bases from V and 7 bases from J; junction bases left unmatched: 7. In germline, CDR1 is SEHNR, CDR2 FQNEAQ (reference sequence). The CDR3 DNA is TGTGCCAGCAGCGAAGACAGGGTATCTGGCTACACCTTC. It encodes CASSEDRVSGYTF.

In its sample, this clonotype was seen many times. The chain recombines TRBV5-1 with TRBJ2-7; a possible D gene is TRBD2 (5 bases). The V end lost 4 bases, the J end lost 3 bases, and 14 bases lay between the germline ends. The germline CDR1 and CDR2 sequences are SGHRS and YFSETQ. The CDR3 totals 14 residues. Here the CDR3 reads CASSAQLENYEQYF. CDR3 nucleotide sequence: TGCGCCAGCAGCGCTCAACTAGAGAACTACGAGCAGTACTTC.

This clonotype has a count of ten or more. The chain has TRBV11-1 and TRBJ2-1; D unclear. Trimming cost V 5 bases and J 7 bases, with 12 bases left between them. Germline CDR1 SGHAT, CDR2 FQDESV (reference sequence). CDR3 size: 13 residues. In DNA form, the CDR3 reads TGTGCCAGCAGCGTCCCCCCCGGGAATGAGCAGTTCTTC. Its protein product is CASSVPPGNEQFF.

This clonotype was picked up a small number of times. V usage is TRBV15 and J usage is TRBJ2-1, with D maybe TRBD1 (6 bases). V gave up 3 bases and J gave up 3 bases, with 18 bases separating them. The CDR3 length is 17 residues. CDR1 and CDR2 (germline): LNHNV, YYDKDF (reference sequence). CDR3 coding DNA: TGTGCCACCAGCAGTACCTTATCAGGGGCCTACTACAATGAGCAGTTCTTC. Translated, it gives CATSSTLSGAYYNEQFF.

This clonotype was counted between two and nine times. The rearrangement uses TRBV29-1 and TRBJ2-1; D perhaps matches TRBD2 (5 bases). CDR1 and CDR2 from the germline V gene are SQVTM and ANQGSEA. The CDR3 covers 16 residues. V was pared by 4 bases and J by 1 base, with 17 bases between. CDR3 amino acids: CSVVGSRAESYNEQFF. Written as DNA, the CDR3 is TGCAGCGTTGTTGGTTCGCGGGCCGAATCCTACAATGAGCAGTTCTTC.

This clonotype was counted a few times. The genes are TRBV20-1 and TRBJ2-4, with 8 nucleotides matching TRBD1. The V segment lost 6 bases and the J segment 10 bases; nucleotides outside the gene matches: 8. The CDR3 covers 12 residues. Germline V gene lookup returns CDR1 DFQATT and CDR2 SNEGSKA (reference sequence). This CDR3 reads CSAPRQGTIQYF. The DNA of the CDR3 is TGCAGTGCCCCCCGACAGGGGACTATTCAGTACTTC.

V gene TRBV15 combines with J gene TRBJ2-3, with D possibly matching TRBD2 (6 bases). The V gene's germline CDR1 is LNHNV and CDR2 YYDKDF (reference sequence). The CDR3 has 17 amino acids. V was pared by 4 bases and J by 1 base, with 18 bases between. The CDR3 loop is CATSTAGPAGRTDTQYF. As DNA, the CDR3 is TGTGCCACCAGCACAGCCGGACCAGCGGGCCGCACAGATACGCAGTATTTT.

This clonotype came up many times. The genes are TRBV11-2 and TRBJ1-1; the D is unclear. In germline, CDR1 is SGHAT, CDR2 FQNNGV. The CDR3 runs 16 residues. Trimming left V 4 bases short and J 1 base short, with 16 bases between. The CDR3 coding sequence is TGTGCCAGCAGCTCCACTGGCCTGACCGGGAACACTGAAGCTTTCTTT. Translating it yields CASSSTGLTGNTEAFF.

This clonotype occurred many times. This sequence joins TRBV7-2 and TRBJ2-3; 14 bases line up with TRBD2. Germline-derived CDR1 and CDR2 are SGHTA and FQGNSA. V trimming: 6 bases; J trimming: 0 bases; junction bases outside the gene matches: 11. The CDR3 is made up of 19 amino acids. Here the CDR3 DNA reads TGTGCCAGCAGACAAAACAGACTAGCGGGAGGGACTAGCACAGATACGCAGTATTTT. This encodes CASRQNRLAGGTSTDTQYF.

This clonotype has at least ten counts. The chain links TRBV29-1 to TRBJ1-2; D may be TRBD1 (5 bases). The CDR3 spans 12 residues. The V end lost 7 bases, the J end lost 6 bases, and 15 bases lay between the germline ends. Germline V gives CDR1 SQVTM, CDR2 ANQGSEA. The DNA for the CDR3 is TGCAGCGCACTAAGGACACTTGATGGCTACACCTTC. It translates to CSALRTLDGYTF.

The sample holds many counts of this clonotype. Here the CDR3 reads CASSPSSYNEQFF. The CDR3 nucleotides read TGTGCCAGCAGCCCCAGCTCCTACAATGAGCAGTTCTTC. The chain links TRBV18 to TRBJ2-1; D call uncertain. V lost 8 bases and J 0 bases, leaving 8 bases between the germline ends. Germline V gene sequence: CDR1 KGHSH, CDR2 LQKENI. The CDR3 is made up of 13 amino acids.

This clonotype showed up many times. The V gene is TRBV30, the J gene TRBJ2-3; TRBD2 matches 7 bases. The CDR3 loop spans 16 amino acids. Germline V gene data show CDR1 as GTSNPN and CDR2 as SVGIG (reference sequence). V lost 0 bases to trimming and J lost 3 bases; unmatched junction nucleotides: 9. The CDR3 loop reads CAWSVLGGSVTDTQYF. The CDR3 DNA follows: TGTGCCTGGAGTGTACTTGGCGGGAGTGTTACAGATACGCAGTATTTT.

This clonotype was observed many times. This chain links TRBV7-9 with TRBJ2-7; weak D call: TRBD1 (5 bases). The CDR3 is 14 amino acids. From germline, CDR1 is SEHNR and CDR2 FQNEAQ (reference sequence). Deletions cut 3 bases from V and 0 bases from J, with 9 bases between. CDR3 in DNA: TGTGCCAGCAGCTTTGCAGGGAACTCCTACGAGCAGTACTTC. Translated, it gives CASSFAGNSYEQYF.

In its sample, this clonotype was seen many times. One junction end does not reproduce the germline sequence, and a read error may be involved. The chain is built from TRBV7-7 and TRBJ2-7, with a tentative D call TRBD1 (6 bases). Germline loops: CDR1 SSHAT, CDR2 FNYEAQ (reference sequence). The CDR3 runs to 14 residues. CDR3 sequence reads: CASSSSGANYEQYF. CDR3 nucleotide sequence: TGTGCTAGCAGCTCTTCAGGGGCAAACTACGAGCAGTACTTC.

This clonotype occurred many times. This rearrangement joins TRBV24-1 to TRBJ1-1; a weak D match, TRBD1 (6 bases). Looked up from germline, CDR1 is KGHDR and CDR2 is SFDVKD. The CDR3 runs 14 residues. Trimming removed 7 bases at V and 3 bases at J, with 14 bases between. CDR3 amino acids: CATRGRGVDTEAFF. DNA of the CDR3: TGTGCCACCAGGGGCAGGGGCGTTGACACTGAAGCTTTCTTT.

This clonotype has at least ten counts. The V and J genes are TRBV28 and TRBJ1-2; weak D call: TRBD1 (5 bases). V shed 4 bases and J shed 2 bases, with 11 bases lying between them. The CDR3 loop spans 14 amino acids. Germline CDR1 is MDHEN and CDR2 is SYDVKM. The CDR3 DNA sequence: TGTGCCAGCAGTTCTGGAGGGGTCAACTATGGCTACACCTTC. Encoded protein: CASSSGGVNYGYTF.

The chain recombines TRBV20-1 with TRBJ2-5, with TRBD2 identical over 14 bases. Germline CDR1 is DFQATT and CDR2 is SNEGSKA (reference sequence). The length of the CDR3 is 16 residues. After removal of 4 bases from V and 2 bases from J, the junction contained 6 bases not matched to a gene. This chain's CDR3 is CSAMGLAGVRQETQYF. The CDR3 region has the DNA TGCAGTGCTATGGGACTAGCGGGAGTAAGGCAAGAGACCCAGTACTTC.

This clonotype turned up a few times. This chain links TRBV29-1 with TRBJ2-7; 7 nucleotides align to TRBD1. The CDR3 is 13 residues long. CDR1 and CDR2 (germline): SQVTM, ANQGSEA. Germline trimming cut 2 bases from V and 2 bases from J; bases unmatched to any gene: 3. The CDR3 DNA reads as TGCAGCGTTGAATCGGACAGGACCTACGAGCAGTACTTC. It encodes CSVESDRTYEQYF.

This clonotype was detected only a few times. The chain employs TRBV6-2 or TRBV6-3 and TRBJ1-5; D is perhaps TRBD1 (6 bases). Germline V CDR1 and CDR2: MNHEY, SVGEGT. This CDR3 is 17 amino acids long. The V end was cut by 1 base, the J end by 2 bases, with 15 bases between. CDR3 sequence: CASSYLGASVGNQPQHF. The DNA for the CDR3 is TGTGCCAGCAGTTACTTGGGGGCTTCGGTTGGCAATCAGCCCCAGCATTTT.

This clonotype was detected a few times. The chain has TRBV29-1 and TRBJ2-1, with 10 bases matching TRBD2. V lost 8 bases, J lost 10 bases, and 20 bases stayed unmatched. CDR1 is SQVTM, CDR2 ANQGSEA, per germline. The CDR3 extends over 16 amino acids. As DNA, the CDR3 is TGCAGCATATGGTTGGGTCTAGCGGGAGTCGCCAAAGAGCAGTTCTTC. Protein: CSIWLGLAGVAKEQFF.

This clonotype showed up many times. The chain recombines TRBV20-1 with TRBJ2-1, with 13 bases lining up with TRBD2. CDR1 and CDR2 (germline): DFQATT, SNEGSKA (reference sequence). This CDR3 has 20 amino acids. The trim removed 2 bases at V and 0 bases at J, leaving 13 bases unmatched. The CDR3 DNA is TGCAGTGCTAGACCCCTCTCACTAGCGGGAGGGATTCTCTCCTACAATGAGCAGTTCTTC. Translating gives CSARPLSLAGGILSYNEQFF.

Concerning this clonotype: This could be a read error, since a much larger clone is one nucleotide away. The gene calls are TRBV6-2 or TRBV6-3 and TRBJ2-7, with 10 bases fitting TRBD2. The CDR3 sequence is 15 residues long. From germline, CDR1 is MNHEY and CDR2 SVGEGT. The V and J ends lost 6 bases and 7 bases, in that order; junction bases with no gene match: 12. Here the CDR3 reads CASRPTSGDRGEQYF. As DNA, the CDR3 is TGTGCCAGCAGACCTACTAGCGGGGATAGGGGTGAGCAGTACTTC.

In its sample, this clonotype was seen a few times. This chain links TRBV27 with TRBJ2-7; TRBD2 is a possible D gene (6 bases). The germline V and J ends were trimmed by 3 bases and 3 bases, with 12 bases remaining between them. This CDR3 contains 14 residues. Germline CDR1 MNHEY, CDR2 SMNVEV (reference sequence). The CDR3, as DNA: TGTGCCAGCAGTTTTAGCAGGGACTTCTACGAGCAGTACTTC. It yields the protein CASSFSRDFYEQYF.

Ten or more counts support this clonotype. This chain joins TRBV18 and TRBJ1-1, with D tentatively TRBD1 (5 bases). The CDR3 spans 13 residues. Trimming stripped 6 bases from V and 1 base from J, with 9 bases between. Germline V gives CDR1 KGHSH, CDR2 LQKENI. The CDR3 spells CASSRDGNTEAFF. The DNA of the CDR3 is TGTGCCAGCTCGAGGGACGGGAACACTGAAGCTTTCTTT.